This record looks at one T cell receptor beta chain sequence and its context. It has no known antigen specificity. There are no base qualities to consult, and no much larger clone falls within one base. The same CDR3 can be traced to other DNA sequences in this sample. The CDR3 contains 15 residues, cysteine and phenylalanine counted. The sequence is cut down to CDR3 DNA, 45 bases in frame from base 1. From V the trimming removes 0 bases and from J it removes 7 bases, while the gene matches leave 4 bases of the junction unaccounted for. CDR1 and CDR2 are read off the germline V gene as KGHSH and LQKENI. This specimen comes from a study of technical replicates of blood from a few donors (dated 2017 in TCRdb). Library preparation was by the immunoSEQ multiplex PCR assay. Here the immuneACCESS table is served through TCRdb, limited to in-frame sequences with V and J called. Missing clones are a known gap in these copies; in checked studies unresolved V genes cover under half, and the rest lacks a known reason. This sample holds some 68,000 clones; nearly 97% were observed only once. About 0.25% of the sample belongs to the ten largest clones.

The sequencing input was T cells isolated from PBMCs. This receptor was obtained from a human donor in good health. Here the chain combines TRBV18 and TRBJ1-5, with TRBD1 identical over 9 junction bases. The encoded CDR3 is CASSPPGQGSQPQHF. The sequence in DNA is TGTGCCAGCTCACCACCGGGACAGGGATCCCAGCCCCAGCATTTT.